At least ten counts were recorded for the clone carrying this T cell receptor beta chain. This specimen comes from a study of T cells in Graves' hyperthyroidism and ophthalmopathy. CDR1 is SGHAT, CDR2 FQNNGV, per germline. V lost 5 bases and J lost 9, with 22 bases in between. The CDR3 loop spans 15 amino acids. What was amplified from RNA transcripts were TCR beta CDR3 regions. With the HTBI primer set, the TCR CDR3 went through a first round of RT-PCR. TCRdb reprocessed the multiplex PCR reads via MiXCR and lists one record per CDR3 protein. The table shows 200,000 to 300,000 distinct CDR3 sequences, with 16% occurring only once.

The rearrangement joins TRBV11-2 to TRBJ1-2, with D possibly being TRBD1 (6 bases). The sequencing input was blood. The clonotype originates from a woman aged 18 to 35 with Graves' ophthalmopathy. CDR3 in DNA: TGTGCCAGCAGCACTAGTCCCGAGGCAGGGGTCCGCTACACCTTC. It yields the protein CASSTSPEAGVRYTF.